The rows below give T cell receptor beta chains drawn from one sample of a study of T-cell memory formation after mild COVID-19. TCRdb reprocessed the 5' RACE reads via MiXCR and lists one record per CDR3 protein. The table includes under 450,000 distinct CDR3 sequences, under 25% detected once. The specimen was PBMCs or a T cell subset sorted from them (not recorded which). Every receptor here comes from a man aged 18 to 29 who had mild COVID-19 (a few samples of this study predate the infection). Cell type and time point are not known. CDR3s include the opening cysteine and the closing phenylalanine or tryptophan. The D gene is left open where the match is weak. Clone size is stated in some rows and not others, as once, few, many or a class when expanded.

cdr3_length: 16
clone_size: many
v_call: TRBV10-1
d_call: -
j_call: TRBJ2-3
cdr3_nt: TGCGCCAGCAGTGAGTTCCCGCCGGGATCAGACCGTACGCAGTATTTT
cdr3_aa: CASSEFPPGSDRTQYF

cdr3_length: 13
clone_size: -
v_call: TRBV20-1
d_call: -
j_call: TRBJ2-2
cdr3_nt: TGCAGTGCTAGATTCCCGGGGACCGGGGAGCTGTTTTTT
cdr3_aa: CSARFPGTGELFF

cdr3_length: 15
clone_size: -
v_call: TRBV5-1
d_call: TRBD1
j_call: TRBJ2-4
cdr3_nt: TGCGCCAGCAGTCGACAGACAGGGGGGGAAAACATTCAGTACTTC
cdr3_aa: CASSRQTGGENIQYF

cdr3_length: 15
clone_size: few
v_call: TRBV29-1
d_call: -
j_call: TRBJ2-3
cdr3_nt: TGCAGCGTTGGCCCCCAACTAGAGAACACAGATACGCAGTATTTT
cdr3_aa: CSVGPQLENTDTQYF

cdr3_length: 13
clone_size: -
v_call: TRBV7-9
d_call: -
j_call: TRBJ1-1
cdr3_nt: TGTGCCAGCAGCACCCTCCCGAACACTGAAGCTTTCTTT
cdr3_aa: CASSTLPNTEAFF

cdr3_length: 13
clone_size: few
v_call: TRBV7-9
d_call: -
j_call: TRBJ1-2
cdr3_nt: TGTGCCAGCAGCCTCACGCTGGACGATGGCTACACCTTC
cdr3_aa: CASSLTLDDGYTF

cdr3_length: 16
clone_size: few
v_call: TRBV12-3/TRBV12-4
d_call: -
j_call: TRBJ2-3
cdr3_nt: TGTGCCAGCAGTTTAGGTACAGGGTCTAGCACAGATACGCAGTATTTT
cdr3_aa: CASSLGTGSSTDTQYF

cdr3_length: 14
clone_size: -
v_call: TRBV29-1
d_call: TRBD1
j_call: TRBJ1-2
cdr3_nt: TGCAGCGTCGGGGGGGCAGGGGGCTTCTATGGCTACACCTTC
cdr3_aa: CSVGGAGGFYGYTF

cdr3_length: 13
clone_size: -
v_call: TRBV27
d_call: -
j_call: TRBJ2-2
cdr3_nt: TGTGCCAGCAGTCCATACGTCACCGGGGAGCTGTTTTTT
cdr3_aa: CASSPYVTGELFF

cdr3_length: 15
clone_size: few
v_call: TRBV20-1
d_call: -
j_call: TRBJ1-4
cdr3_nt: TGCAGTGCTAGAGATTTTCAGGGGCCTAATGAAAAACTGTTTTTT
cdr3_aa: CSARDFQGPNEKLFF

cdr3_length: 15
clone_size: -
v_call: TRBV12-3/TRBV12-4
d_call: TRBD1
j_call: TRBJ1-5
cdr3_nt: TGTGCCAGCAGTCGAACCACAGGGGTCAATCAGCCCCAGCATTTT
cdr3_aa: CASSRTTGVNQPQHF

cdr3_length: 15
clone_size: few
v_call: TRBV7-2
d_call: -
j_call: TRBJ2-3
cdr3_nt: TGTGCCAGCAGCCAGGGCGCGGTTAGCACAGATACGCAGTATTTT
cdr3_aa: CASSQGAVSTDTQYF

cdr3_length: 14
clone_size: few
v_call: TRBV9
d_call: -
j_call: TRBJ2-3
cdr3_nt: TGTGCCAGCAGCACTTCAGGTCGGACAGATACGCAGTATTTT
cdr3_aa: CASSTSGRTDTQYF

cdr3_length: 16
clone_size: few
v_call: TRBV13
d_call: TRBD1
j_call: TRBJ2-5
cdr3_nt: TGTGCCAGCAGCTCCAAACCAGGGGGCAGTGCGGAGACCCAGTACTTC
cdr3_aa: CASSSKPGGSAETQYF

cdr3_length: 16
clone_size: -
v_call: TRBV9
d_call: TRBD2
j_call: TRBJ2-1
cdr3_nt: TGTGCCAGCAGCGTAGCTGGCGGGGGGGGGAACAATGAGCAGTTCTTC
cdr3_aa: CASSVAGGGGNNEQFF

cdr3_length: 11
clone_size: -
v_call: TRBV29-1
d_call: -
j_call: TRBJ1-6
cdr3_nt: TGCAGCGCCAAGCAGGATTCACCCCTCCACTTT
cdr3_aa: CSAKQDSPLHF

cdr3_length: 12
clone_size: few
v_call: TRBV7-9
d_call: -
j_call: TRBJ2-5
cdr3_nt: TGTGCCAGCAGCACCCCGGGGGAGACCCAGTACTTC
cdr3_aa: CASSTPGETQYF

cdr3_length: 13
clone_size: few
v_call: TRBV12-3/TRBV12-4
d_call: -
j_call: TRBJ1-2
cdr3_nt: TGTGCCAGCAGTACCCAGGGTATCGATGGCTACACCTTC
cdr3_aa: CASSTQGIDGYTF

cdr3_length: 18
clone_size: -
v_call: TRBV3-1
d_call: -
j_call: TRBJ2-6
cdr3_nt: TGTGCCAGCAGCCGCCAACCCGGCCGCGCCGCTGGGGCCAACGTCCTGACTTTC
cdr3_aa: CASSRQPGRAAGANVLTF

cdr3_length: 19
clone_size: few
v_call: TRBV24-1
d_call: TRBD1
j_call: TRBJ1-6
cdr3_nt: TGTGCCACCAGTGATCCCCGGGACAGGGTAGGGGGTTATAATTCACCCCTCCACTTT
cdr3_aa: CATSDPRDRVGGYNSPLHF

cdr3_length: 13
clone_size: many
v_call: TRBV5-1
d_call: -
j_call: TRBJ2-1
cdr3_nt: TGCGCCAGCAGCCTAGGAAACGGCAATGAGCAGTTCTTC
cdr3_aa: CASSLGNGNEQFF

cdr3_length: 15
clone_size: -
v_call: TRBV6-1
d_call: TRBD1
j_call: TRBJ1-2
cdr3_nt: TGTGCCAGCAGTGAGCACCTGACAGGGCAAGTTAGCTACACCTTC
cdr3_aa: CASSEHLTGQVSYTF

cdr3_length: 14
clone_size: -
v_call: TRBV9
d_call: -
j_call: TRBJ2-1
cdr3_nt: TGTGCCAGCAGCGTTGAAAGCTCCTACAATGAGCAGTTCTTC
cdr3_aa: CASSVESSYNEQFF

cdr3_length: 16
clone_size: few
v_call: TRBV2
d_call: TRBD1
j_call: TRBJ1-2
cdr3_nt: TGTGCCAGCAGTTTACTAGGGGGACAGTATAACTATGGCTACACCTTC
cdr3_aa: CASSLLGGQYNYGYTF

cdr3_length: 17
clone_size: few
v_call: TRBV7-6
d_call: TRBD1
j_call: TRBJ2-3
cdr3_nt: TGTGCCAGCAGCTTGTTGATTGGGACAGGTGAAATAGATACGCAGTATTTT
cdr3_aa: CASSLLIGTGEIDTQYF

cdr3_length: 13
clone_size: -
v_call: TRBV20-1
d_call: -
j_call: TRBJ2-7
cdr3_nt: TGCAGTGCTAGAGATCTAGGCGGCTACGAGCAGTACTTC
cdr3_aa: CSARDLGGYEQYF

cdr3_length: 14
clone_size: few
v_call: TRBV20-1
d_call: -
j_call: TRBJ1-5
cdr3_nt: TGCAGTGCTAGTTTTGGTGTTAGCAATCAGCCCCAGCATTTT
cdr3_aa: CSASFGVSNQPQHF

cdr3_length: 15
clone_size: few
v_call: TRBV7-3
d_call: -
j_call: TRBJ2-1
cdr3_nt: TGTGCCAGCAGCCTCCTACCGAGCTCCTACAATGAGCAGTTCTTC
cdr3_aa: CASSLLPSSYNEQFF

cdr3_length: 14
clone_size: few
v_call: TRBV27
d_call: -
j_call: TRBJ1-1
cdr3_nt: TGTGCCAGCAACCGCGCAGGTGGGAACACTGAAGCTTTCTTT
cdr3_aa: CASNRAGGNTEAFF

cdr3_length: 13
clone_size: few
v_call: TRBV4-2
d_call: -
j_call: TRBJ1-1
cdr3_nt: TGTGCCAGCAGCCAAGATCGCGGGGCGAGGGCTTTCTTT
cdr3_aa: CASSQDRGARAFF

cdr3_length: 17
clone_size: -
v_call: TRBV4-1
d_call: -
j_call: TRBJ1-4
cdr3_nt: TGCGCCAGCAGCCCGGCGGGGAGCCCCGCAACTAATGAAAAACTGTTTTTT
cdr3_aa: CASSPAGSPATNEKLFF

cdr3_length: 13
clone_size: -
v_call: TRBV11-3
d_call: -
j_call: TRBJ2-5
cdr3_nt: TGTGCCAGCAGCCCGGGACCGCCGGAGACCCAGTACTTC
cdr3_aa: CASSPGPPETQYF

cdr3_length: 14
clone_size: -
v_call: TRBV5-1
d_call: -
j_call: TRBJ2-7
cdr3_nt: TGCGCCAGCAGAATAGGACAGTGCGCCTACGAGCAGTACTTC
cdr3_aa: CASRIGQCAYEQYF

cdr3_length: 16
clone_size: -
v_call: TRBV4-3
d_call: -
j_call: TRBJ2-7
cdr3_nt: TGCGCCAGCAGCCAAGAGGTCCGCTTACCCACCTACGAGCAGTACTTC
cdr3_aa: CASSQEVRLPTYEQYF

cdr3_length: 14
clone_size: -
v_call: TRBV29-1
d_call: -
j_call: TRBJ2-6
cdr3_nt: TGCAGCGTTGGTCAGGAAACTGGGGCCAACGTCCTGACTTTC
cdr3_aa: CSVGQETGANVLTF

cdr3_length: 15
clone_size: -
v_call: TRBV4-3
d_call: -
j_call: TRBJ1-4
cdr3_nt: TGCGCCAGCAGCCAAGCAGAGGGTCTGAACGAAAAACTGTTTTTT
cdr3_aa: CASSQAEGLNEKLFF

cdr3_length: 14
clone_size: -
v_call: TRBV4-3
d_call: TRBD1
j_call: TRBJ2-2
cdr3_nt: TGCGCCAGCAGCCCGGACAGGGGGAGCGGGGAGCTGTTTTTT
cdr3_aa: CASSPDRGSGELFF

cdr3_length: 15
clone_size: -
v_call: TRBV5-1
d_call: TRBD1
j_call: TRBJ1-1
cdr3_nt: TGCGCCAGCAGCCTAACCATGACAGGGGGCGTTGAAGCTTTCTTT
cdr3_aa: CASSLTMTGGVEAFF